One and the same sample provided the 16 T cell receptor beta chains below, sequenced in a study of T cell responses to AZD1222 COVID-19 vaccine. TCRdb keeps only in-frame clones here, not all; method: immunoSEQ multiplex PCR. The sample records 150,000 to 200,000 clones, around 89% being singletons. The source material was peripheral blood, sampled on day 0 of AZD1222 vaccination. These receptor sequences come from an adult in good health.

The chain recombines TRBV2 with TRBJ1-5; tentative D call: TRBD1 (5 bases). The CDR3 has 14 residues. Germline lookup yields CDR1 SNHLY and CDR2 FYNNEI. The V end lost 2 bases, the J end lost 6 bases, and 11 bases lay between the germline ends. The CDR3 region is CASSESEGPQPQHF. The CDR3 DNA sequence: TGTGCCAGCAGTGAATCCGAGGGGCCTCAGCCCCAGCATTTT. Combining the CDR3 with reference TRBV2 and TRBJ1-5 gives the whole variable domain EPEVTQTPSHQVTQMGQEVILRCVPISNHLYFYWYRQILGQKVEFLVSFYNNEISEKSEIFDDQFSVERPDGSNFTLKIRSTKLEDSAMYFCASSESEGPQPQHFGDGTRLSIL.

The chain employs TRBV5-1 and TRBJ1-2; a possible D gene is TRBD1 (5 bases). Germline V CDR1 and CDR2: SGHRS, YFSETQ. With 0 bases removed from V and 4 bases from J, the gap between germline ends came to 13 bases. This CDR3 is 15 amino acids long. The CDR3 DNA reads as TGCGCCAGCAGCTTGGAGTCAGGGCTCCTCTATGGCTACACCTTC. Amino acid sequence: CASSLESGLLYGYTF.

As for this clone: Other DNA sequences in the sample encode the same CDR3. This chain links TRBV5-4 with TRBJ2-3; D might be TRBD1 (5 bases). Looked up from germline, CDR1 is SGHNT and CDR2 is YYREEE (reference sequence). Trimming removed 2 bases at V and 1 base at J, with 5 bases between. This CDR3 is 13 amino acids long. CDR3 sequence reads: CASSLQGTDTQYF. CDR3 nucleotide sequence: TGTGCCAGCAGCTTACAGGGCACAGATACGCAGTATTTT. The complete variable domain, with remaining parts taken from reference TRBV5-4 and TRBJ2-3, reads ETGVTQSPTHLIKTRGQQVTLRCSSQSGHNTVSWYQQALGQGPQFIFQYYREEENGRGNFPPRFSGLQFPNYSSELNVNALELDDSALYLCASSLQGTDTQYFGPGTRLTVL.

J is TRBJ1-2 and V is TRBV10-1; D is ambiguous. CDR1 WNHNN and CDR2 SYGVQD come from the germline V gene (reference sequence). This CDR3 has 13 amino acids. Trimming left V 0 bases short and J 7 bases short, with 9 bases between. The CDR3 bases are TGCGCCAGCAGTGAGTCGAGAGGGTCTGGCTACACCTTC. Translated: CASSESRGSGYTF.

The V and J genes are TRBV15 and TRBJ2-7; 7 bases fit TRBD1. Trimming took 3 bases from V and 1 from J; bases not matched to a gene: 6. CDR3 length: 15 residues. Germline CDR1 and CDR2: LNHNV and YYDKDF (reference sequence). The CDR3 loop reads CATSSGGTVSYEQYF. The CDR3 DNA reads TGTGCCACCAGCAGTGGTGGGACAGTTTCCTACGAGCAGTACTTC. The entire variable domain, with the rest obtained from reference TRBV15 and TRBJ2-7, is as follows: DAMVIQNPRYQVTQFGKPVTLSCSQTLNHNVMYWYQQKSSQAPKLLFHYYDKDFNNEADTPDNFQSRRPNTSFCFLDIRSPGLGDTAMYLCATSSGGTVSYEQYFGPGTRLTVT.

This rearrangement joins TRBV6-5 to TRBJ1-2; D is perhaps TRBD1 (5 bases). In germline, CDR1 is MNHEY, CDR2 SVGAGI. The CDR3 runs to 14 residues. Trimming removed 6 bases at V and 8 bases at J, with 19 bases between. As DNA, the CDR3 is TGTGCCAGCAGCAGAACGGGAGGGGCGTCAGGCTACACCTTC. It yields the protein CASSRTGGASGYTF.

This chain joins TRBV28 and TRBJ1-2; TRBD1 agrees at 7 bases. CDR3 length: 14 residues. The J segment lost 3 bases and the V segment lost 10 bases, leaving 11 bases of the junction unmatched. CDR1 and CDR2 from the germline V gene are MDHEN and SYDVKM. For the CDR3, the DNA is TGTGCCACCCGTGGGGCAGGGGGTGACTATGGCTACACCTTC. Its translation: CATRGAGGDYGYTF.

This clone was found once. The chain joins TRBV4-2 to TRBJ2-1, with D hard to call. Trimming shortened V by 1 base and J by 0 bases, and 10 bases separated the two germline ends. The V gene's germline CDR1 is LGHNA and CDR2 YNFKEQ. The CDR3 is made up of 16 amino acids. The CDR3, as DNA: TGTGCCAGCAGCCAAGGGACGCAAAGCTCCTACAATGAGCAGTTCTTC. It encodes CASSQGTQSSYNEQFF.

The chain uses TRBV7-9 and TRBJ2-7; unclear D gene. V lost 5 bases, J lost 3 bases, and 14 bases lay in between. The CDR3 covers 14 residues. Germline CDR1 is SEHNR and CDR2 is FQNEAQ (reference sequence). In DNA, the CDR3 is TGTGCCAGCAGCCCCCCCAGTAAACTCTACGAGCAGTACTTC. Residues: CASSPPSKLYEQYF.

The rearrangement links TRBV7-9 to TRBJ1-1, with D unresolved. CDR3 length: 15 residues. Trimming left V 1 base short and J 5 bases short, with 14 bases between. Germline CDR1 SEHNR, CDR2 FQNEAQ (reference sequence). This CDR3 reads CASSLVQRVATEAFF. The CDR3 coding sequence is TGTGCCAGCAGCTTAGTACAACGGGTTGCTACTGAAGCTTTCTTT.

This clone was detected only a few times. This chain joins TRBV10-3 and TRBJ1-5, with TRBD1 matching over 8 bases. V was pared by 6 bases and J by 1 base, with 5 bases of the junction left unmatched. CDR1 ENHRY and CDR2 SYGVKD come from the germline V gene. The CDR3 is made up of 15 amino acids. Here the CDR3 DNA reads TGTGCCATCAGGGACAGGGATGGAAGCAATCAGCCCCAGCATTTT. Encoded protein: CAIRDRDGSNQPQHF.

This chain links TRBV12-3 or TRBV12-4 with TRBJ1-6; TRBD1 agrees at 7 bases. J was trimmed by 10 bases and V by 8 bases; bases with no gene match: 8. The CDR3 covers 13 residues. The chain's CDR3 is CASLQGRESPLHF. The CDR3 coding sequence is TGTGCCAGCTTACAGGGGCGAGAATCACCCCTCCACTTT.

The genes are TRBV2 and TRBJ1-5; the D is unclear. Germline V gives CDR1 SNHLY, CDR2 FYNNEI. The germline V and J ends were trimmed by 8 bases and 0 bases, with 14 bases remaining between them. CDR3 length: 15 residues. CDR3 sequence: CASSDGRYSNQPQHF. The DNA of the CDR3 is TGTGCCAGCTCGGACGGACGTTATAGCAATCAGCCCCAGCATTTT.

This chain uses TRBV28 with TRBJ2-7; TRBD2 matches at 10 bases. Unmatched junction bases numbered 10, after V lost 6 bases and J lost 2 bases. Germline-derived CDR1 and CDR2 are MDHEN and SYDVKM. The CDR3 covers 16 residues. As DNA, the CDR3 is TGTGCCAGCAGAAATGCCGGGACTAGCGCAACCTACGAGCAGTACTTC. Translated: CASRNAGTSATYEQYF.

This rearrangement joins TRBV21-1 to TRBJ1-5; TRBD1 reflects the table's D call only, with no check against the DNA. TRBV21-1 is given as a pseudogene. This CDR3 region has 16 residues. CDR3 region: CASSKVGGQGHQPQHF. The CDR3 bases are TGTGCCAGCAGCAAAGTAGGGGGACAGGGACACCAGCCCCAGCATTTT.

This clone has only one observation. The CDR3 sequence: CASSQDHRGNYGYTF. In DNA, the CDR3 is TGCGCCAGCAGCCAAGATCATCGGGGGAACTATGGCTACACCTTC. This chain uses TRBV4-3 with TRBJ1-2, with a possible D match to TRBD1 (5 bases). Per germline, CDR1 LGHNA and CDR2 YSLEER. The CDR3 consists of 15 residues. V shed 0 bases and J shed 2 bases, with 10 bases lying between them.